These 17 T cell receptor beta chains were all obtained from the same sample, sequenced in a study of radiotherapy plus CTLA-4 blockade in lung cancer. Profiling relied on immunoSEQ multiplex PCR, and the TCRdb table lists in-frame clones only, not all of them. The sample yields about 53,000 clones, about four fifths seen once. Sequenced material: peripheral blood, taken from a patient treated with radiotherapy plus ipilimumab. The source of these receptors is a human donor with non-small cell lung cancer whose response to radiotherapy plus ipilimumab could not be evaluated.

The rearrangement uses TRBV30 and TRBJ1-5; 10 bases align to TRBD1. V lost 5 bases and J lost 4; bases outside the gene matches: 2. The germline V gene has CDR1 GTSNPN and CDR2 SVGIG (reference sequence). The CDR3 runs to 13 residues. CDR3 protein: CAWGTGVNQPQHF. In nucleotides, the CDR3 is TGTGCCTGGGGGACAGGGGTGAATCAGCCCCAGCATTTT.

The chain is built from TRBV19 and TRBJ1-5, with unresolved D. CDR1 LNHDA and CDR2 SQIVND come from the germline V gene (reference sequence). V lost 3 bases to trimming and J lost 2 bases, with 11 bases between them. CDR3 length: 15 residues. This CDR3 is CASSILPVGNQPQHF. The CDR3 nucleotides read TGTGCCAGTAGTATTTTGCCGGTTGGCAATCAGCCCCAGCATTTT.

V and J are TRBV18 and TRBJ2-6; 7 bases are a match to TRBD1. The V segment lost 6 bases and the J segment 4 bases; nucleotides outside the gene matches: 12. The CDR3 is 17 amino acids. Germline V gives CDR1 KGHSH, CDR2 LQKENI. In DNA, the CDR3 is TGTGCCAGCTCTACGGGACAGACCTTCCCCGGGGCCAACGTCCTGACTTTC. Amino acids: CASSTGQTFPGANVLTF.

The V gene is TRBV27, the J gene TRBJ2-2; D might be TRBD1 (6 bases). This CDR3 spans 13 amino acids. Trimming took off 10 bases at V and 5 bases at J, with 14 bases between the two ends. From germline, CDR1 is MNHEY and CDR2 SMNVEV (reference sequence). This CDR3 is CATKQGWTGELFF. The DNA for the CDR3 is TGTGCCACCAAACAGGGTTGGACCGGGGAGCTGTTTTTT.

The table lists this clone with a few counts. The V gene is TRBV15, the J gene TRBJ1-1, with a tentative D call TRBD1 (6 bases). Between the trimmed V and J ends, which lost 2 bases and 0 bases, there was a span of 13 bases. The CDR3 has 16 amino acids. Looked up from germline, CDR1 is LNHNV and CDR2 is YYDKDF (reference sequence). The CDR3 region has the DNA TGTGCCACCAGCAGAAGCCAGGGGACCATGAACACTGAAGCTTTCTTT. This codes for CATSRSQGTMNTEAFF.

The chain recombines TRBV7-9 with TRBJ2-1; 9 nucleotides match TRBD2. Looked up from germline, CDR1 is SEHNR and CDR2 is FQNEAQ (reference sequence). J gave up 3 bases and V 5 bases, and 11 bases lay outside the gene matches. The CDR3 spans 17 residues. CDR3 sequence reads: CASSPTWTSEFYNEQFF. CDR3 DNA sequence: TGTGCCAGCAGCCCCACATGGACTAGCGAGTTCTACAATGAGCAGTTCTTC.

CDR3 sequence reads: CASSLTGAGSRQPQHF. For the CDR3, the DNA is TGTGCCAGCAGCTTGACAGGGGCAGGGTCGCGTCAGCCCCAGCATTTT. The rearrangement uses TRBV28 and TRBJ1-5; the match to TRBD1 covers 8 bases. The V gene's germline CDR1 is MDHEN and CDR2 SYDVKM. The CDR3 has 16 residues. V shed 6 bases and J 6 bases; nucleotides not matched to a gene: 13.

The V call is TRBV6-6, the J call TRBJ2-4, with TRBD1 matching over 9 bases. Germline V gives CDR1 MNHNY, CDR2 SVGAGI (reference sequence). The CDR3 has 13 amino acids. The trim removed 5 bases at V and 8 bases at J, leaving 4 bases unmatched. The CDR3 DNA is TGTGCCAGCAGTGGACAGGGGATGGACATTCAGTACTTC. It yields the protein CASSGQGMDIQYF.

CDR3 bases: TGTGCCAGCAGGAGCTCCTACGAGCAGTACTTC. Amino acids: CASRSSYEQYF. V gene TRBV2 combines with J gene TRBJ2-7, with unresolved D. Germline assignment: CDR1 SNHLY and CDR2 FYNNEI. V was pared by 6 bases and J by 0 bases, with 3 bases between. This CDR3 has 11 amino acids.

The genes are TRBV30 and TRBJ1-2; 8 positions match TRBD1. Looked up from germline, CDR1 is GTSNPN and CDR2 is SVGIG (reference sequence). The CDR3 runs to 18 residues. The ends lost 1 base at V and 4 bases at J; junction bases unmatched: 17. Here the CDR3 reads CAWSDSPSGTGLGYGYTF. The CDR3 DNA reads TGTGCCTGGAGTGATTCCCCATCCGGGACAGGACTTGGCTATGGCTACACCTTC.

This rearrangement joins TRBV7-3 to TRBJ2-7, with TRBD1 identical over 9 bases. Germline V gives CDR1 SGHTA, CDR2 FQGTGA. The V gene end was trimmed by 5 bases and the J gene end by 7 bases; junction bases not matched to a gene: 9. The length of the CDR3 is 14 residues. The CDR3 bases are TGTGCCAGCAGCCCCGGCCGGGACAGGGCGGAGCAGTACTTC. The encoded protein is CASSPGRDRAEQYF.

This clone was seen only a few times. This chain connects TRBV4-2 to TRBJ2-3; D is unclear. V was cut by 0 bases and J by 5 bases, with 6 bases left in between. Germline CDR1 and CDR2: LGHNA and YNFKEQ. CDR3 length: 13 residues. CDR3 loop: CASSQDKLDTQYF. CDR3 nucleotides: TGTGCCAGCAGCCAAGACAAGCTAGATACGCAGTATTTT.

The rearrangement joins TRBV30 to TRBJ2-1; unclear D gene. Germline V gene data show CDR1 as GTSNPN and CDR2 as SVGIG (reference sequence). This CDR3 has 11 amino acids. V was cut by 0 bases and J by 7 bases, with 4 bases left in between. The CDR3 loop is CAWSVQNEQFF. CDR3 bases: TGTGCCTGGAGTGTACAAAATGAGCAGTTCTTC. The variable domain in full, with the rest retrieved from reference TRBV30 and TRBJ2-1, is SQTIHQWPATLVQPVGSPLSLECTVEGTSNPNLYWYRQAAGRGLQLLFYSVGIGQISSEVPQNLSASRPQDRQFILSSKKLLLSDSGFYLCAWSVQNEQFFGPGTRLTVL.

The chain links TRBV19 to TRBJ2-7; TRBD2 agrees at 10 bases. The CDR3 runs 14 residues. Trimming removed 5 bases from V and 1 base from J; junction bases left unmatched: 2. The germline V gene has CDR1 LNHDA and CDR2 SQIVND (reference sequence). CDR3 in DNA: TGTGCCAGTAGTTCTAGCGGGAGATCCTACGAGCAGTACTTC. Translating it yields CASSSSGRSYEQYF. Based on the CDR3 plus reference TRBV19 and TRBJ2-7, the full variable domain is DGGITQSPKYLFRKEGQNVTLSCEQNLNHDAMYWYRQDPGQGLRLIYYSQIVNDFQKGDIAEGYSVSREKKESFPLTVTSAQKNPTAFYLCASSSSGRSYEQYFGPGTRLTVT.

The rearrangement uses TRBV6-4 and TRBJ2-1, with 10 bases aligning to TRBD2. The CDR3 is 15 residues long. V lost 4 bases, J lost 0 bases, and 0 bases stayed unmatched. Looked up from germline, CDR1 is MRHNA and CDR2 is SNTAGT. The chain's CDR3 is CASSASGSSYNEQFF. The CDR3 DNA reads TGTGCCAGCAGTGCTAGCGGGAGCTCCTACAATGAGCAGTTCTTC.

V gene TRBV4-3 combines with J gene TRBJ2-5, with TRBD2 identical over 8 bases. The end of the DNA fits TRBJ2-7 better, so the J call may be wrong. Per germline, CDR1 LGHNA and CDR2 YSLEER. CDR3 length: 16 amino acids. CDR3 in DNA: TGCGCCAGCAGCCAAGATCGGGAGGGAGCGCTCTACGAGCAGTACTTC. Its translation: CASSQDREGALYEQYF.

The chain carries TRBV7-9 and TRBJ1-2; 7 nucleotides line up with TRBD1. J was trimmed by 5 bases and V by 3 bases; bases with no gene match: 12. The CDR3 has 16 amino acids. Germline V lookup: CDR1 SEHNR, CDR2 FQNEAQ (reference sequence). The CDR3 DNA is TGTGCCAGCAGCTTCTCCGGGACAGCCGGACGGTATGGCTACACCTTC. Its translation: CASSFSGTAGRYGYTF. Complete variable domain (other parts from reference TRBV7-9 and TRBJ1-2): DTGVSQNPRHKITKRGQNVTFRCDPISEHNRLYWYRQTLGQGPEFLTYFQNEAQLEKSRLLSDRFSAERPKGSFSTLEIQRTEQGDSAMYLCASSFSGTAGRYGYTFGSGTRLTVV.